This TCR beta chain was recorded in a study of Graves' ophthalmopathy and Graves' hyperthyroidism. RNA served as the template for amplifying TCR beta CDR3 regions. The first round was an RT-PCR with HTBI primers, and the second round was a multiplex PCR. TCRdb passed the multiplex PCR reads through MiXCR, listing each CDR3 protein once. Among about 220,000 distinct CDR3 sequences, about 22% were seen once, and the ten largest hold more than 35%. This CDR3 spans 17 amino acids. The junction had 17 bases not matched to a gene; V was cut back by 5 bases and J by 6 bases. CDR1 and CDR2 (germline): LNHDA, SQIVND (reference sequence). This clonotype was observed at least ten times. No donor had other autoimmune disease, uncontrolled infection, pregnancy or lactation.

The V gene is TRBV19, the J gene TRBJ2-7, with 9 nucleotides matching TRBD2. The TCR was taken from a woman between 50 and 59 years old with Graves' ophthalmopathy. The specimen sequenced was peripheral blood. This chain's CDR3 is CASSRAQGVGAGGEQYF. CDR3 nucleotide sequence: TGTGCCAGTAGTCGAGCCCAGGGAGTTGGAGCGGGAGGCGAGCAGTACTTC. Combining the CDR3 with reference TRBV19 and TRBJ2-7 gives the whole variable domain DGGITQSPKYLFRKEGQNVTLSCEQNLNHDAMYWYRQDPGQGLRLIYYSQIVNDFQKGDIAEGYSVSREKKESFPLTVTSAQKNPTAFYLCASSRAQGVGAGGEQYFGPGTRLTVT.